This T cell receptor beta chain was documented in a study of liver allograft versus peripheral blood T cells. Study-wide context: Repertoires from peripheral blood of liver transplant recipients were compared with those inside their transplanted livers. Overall study findings and caveats: Within liver allografts, T cell receptor repertoires were reportedly different from those in peripheral blood.

As regards this clonotype: Its antigen is undetermined. A much larger clone sits a single nucleotide away, making a read error possible.

One entry per CDR3 protein, called by TCRdb with MiXCR from the reads. Of 3,500 to 5,000 distinct CDR3 sequences detected, 20% to 25% appear once; the ten largest clones hold about 5%. CDR3 length: 13 amino acids. Germline V CDR1 and CDR2: DFQATT, SNEGSKA (reference sequence). The gene calls are TRBV20-1 and TRBJ2-7; the D gene could be TRBD1 or TRBD2 (5 bases each). The clonotype was recovered from a human patient who had a liver transplant. Some T cells may arise from the graft donor. Here the CDR3 reads CIALGAGGYEQYF. In nucleotides, the CDR3 is TGCATTGCTCTCGGGGCTGGGGGCTACGAGCAGTACTTC.